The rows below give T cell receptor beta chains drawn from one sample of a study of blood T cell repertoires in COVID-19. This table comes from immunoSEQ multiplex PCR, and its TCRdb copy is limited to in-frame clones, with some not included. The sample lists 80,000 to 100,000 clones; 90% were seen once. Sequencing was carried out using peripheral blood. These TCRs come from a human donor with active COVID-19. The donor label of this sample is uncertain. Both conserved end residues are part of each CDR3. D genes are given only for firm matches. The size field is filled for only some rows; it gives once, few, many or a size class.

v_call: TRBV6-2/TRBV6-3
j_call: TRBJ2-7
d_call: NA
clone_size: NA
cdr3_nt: TGTGCCAGCAGTTACGTGTCAGGGGCCAACTACGAGCAGTACTTC
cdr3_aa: CASSYVSGANYEQYF

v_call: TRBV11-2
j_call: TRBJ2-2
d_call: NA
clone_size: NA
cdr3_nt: TGTGCCAGCAGCTTATGGCCACGCGGTTTTTCCGGGGAGCTGTTTTTT
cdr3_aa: CASSLWPRGFSGELFF

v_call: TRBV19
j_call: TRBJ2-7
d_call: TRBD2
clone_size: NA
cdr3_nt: TGTGCCAGTAGTATAGATCTCGTGGTAGCGGGGGTAACCTACGAGCAGTACTTC
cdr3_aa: CASSIDLVVAGVTYEQYF

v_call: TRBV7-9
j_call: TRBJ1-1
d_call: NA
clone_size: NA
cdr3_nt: TGTGCCAGCAGCTTAGACAGAAACACTGAAGCTTTCTTT
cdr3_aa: CASSLDRNTEAFF

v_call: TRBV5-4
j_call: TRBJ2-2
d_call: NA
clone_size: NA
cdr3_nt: TGTGCCAGCAGTCGTACCGGGGAGCTGTTTTTT
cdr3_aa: CASSRTGELFF

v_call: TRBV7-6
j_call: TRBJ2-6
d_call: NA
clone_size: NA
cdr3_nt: TGTGCCAGCAGCAGGCAGGCCGGCTCTGGGGCCAACGTCCTGACTTTC
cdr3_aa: CASSRQAGSGANVLTF

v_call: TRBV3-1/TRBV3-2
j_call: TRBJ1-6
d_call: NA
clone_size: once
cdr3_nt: TGTGCCAGCAGCCAATTCCTAGCTAGTTTAAAGTCACCCCTCCACTTT
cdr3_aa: CASSQFLASLKSPLHF

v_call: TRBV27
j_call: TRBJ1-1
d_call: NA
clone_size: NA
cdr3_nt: TGTGCCAGCAGTTTACCTGGGGGAGGGACTGAAGCTTTCTTT
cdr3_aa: CASSLPGGGTEAFF

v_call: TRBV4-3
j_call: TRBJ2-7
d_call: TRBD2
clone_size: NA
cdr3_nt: TGCGCCAGCAGCCAAGACCAGCGGGGGACCTACGAGCAGTACTTC
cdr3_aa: CASSQDQRGTYEQYF

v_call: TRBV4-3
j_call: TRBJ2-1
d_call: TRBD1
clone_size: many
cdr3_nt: TGCGCCAGCAGCCCGGCAGGGGGATACAATGAGCAGTTCTTC
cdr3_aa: CASSPAGGYNEQFF

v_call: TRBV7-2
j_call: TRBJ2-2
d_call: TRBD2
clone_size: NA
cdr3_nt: TGTGCCAGCAGCCTGGCCGGGGGGAGGAGGGAGCTGTTTTTT
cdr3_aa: CASSLAGGRRELFF

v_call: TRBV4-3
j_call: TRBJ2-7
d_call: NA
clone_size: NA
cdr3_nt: TGCGCCAGCAGCCAAGGGAGGGCAGGGAGATGGTACGAGCAGTACTTC
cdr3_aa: CASSQGRAGRWYEQYF

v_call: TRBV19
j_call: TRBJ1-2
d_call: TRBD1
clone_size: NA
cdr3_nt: TGTGCCAGTAGCAAGACAGGGACCTATGGCTACACCTTC
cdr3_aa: CASSKTGTYGYTF

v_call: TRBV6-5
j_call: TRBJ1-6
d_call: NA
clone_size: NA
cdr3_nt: TGTGCCAGCAGTTACCGTGGCAGGAATAATTCACCCCTCCACTTT
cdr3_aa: CASSYRGRNNSPLHF

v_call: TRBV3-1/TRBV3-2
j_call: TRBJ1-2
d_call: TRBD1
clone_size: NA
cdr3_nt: TGTGCCAGCAGCCAAGGAGGGCGACAGGGTTATCGTAAATACTATGGCTACACCTTC
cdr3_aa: CASSQGGRQGYRKYYGYTF

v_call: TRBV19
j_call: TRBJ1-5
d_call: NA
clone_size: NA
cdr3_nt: TGTGCCAGTAGTATAAGTATCTATAGCAATCAGCCCCAGCATTTT
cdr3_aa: CASSISIYSNQPQHF

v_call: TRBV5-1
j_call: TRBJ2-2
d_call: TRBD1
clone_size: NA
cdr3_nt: TGCGCCAGCAGCTTGGCCGTACAGGGGGCGCTGACCGGGGAGCTGTTTTTT
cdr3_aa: CASSLAVQGALTGELFF

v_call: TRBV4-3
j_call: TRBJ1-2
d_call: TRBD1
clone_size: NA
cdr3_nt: TGCGCCAGCAGCCAAATGGACAGGGCGAACGGCTACACCTTC
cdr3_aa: CASSQMDRANGYTF

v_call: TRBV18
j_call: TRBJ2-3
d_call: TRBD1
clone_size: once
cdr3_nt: TGTGCCAGCTCACAGGGGGCTCTGGGCACAGATACGCAGTATTTT
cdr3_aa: CASSQGALGTDTQYF

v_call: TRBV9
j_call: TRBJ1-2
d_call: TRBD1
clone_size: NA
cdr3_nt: TGTGCCAGCAGCGTAGACCCCGGCCAGGGGGCTCGTTACACCTTC
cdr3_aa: CASSVDPGQGARYTF

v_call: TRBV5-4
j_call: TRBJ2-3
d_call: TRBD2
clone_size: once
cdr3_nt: TGTGCCAGCAGCTTGGCTAGCGGGGGGGCCCAAGATACGCAGTATTTT
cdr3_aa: CASSLASGGAQDTQYF

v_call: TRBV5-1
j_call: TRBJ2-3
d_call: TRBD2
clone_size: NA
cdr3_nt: TGCGCCAGCAGCCGGACTAGCGGGGGGGCCTTGAACACAGATACGCAGTATTTT
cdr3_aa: CASSRTSGGALNTDTQYF

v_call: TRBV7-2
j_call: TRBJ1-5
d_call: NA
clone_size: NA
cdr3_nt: TGTGCCAGCAGCTTATCCCGAGCCAATCAGCCCCAGCATTTT
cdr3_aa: CASSLSRANQPQHF

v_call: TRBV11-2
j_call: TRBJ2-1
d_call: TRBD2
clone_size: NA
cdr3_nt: TGTGCCAGCAGCTTCAGCCCCCAGCGGGGGGCTGGTGAGCAGTTCTTC
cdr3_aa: CASSFSPQRGAGEQFF

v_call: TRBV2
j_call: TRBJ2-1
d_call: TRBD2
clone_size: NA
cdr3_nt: TGTGCCAGCAGTGAAACTAGCGGTAATTACAATGAGCAGTTCTTC
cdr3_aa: CASSETSGNYNEQFF

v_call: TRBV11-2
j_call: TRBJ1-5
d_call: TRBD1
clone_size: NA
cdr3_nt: TGTGCCAGCAGCTTAGGGCAGGGGGATAATCAGCCCCAGCATTTT
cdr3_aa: CASSLGQGDNQPQHF

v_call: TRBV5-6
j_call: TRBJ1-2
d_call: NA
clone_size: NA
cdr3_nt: TGTGCCAGCAGCGTGACTCCGGGACTCATCTATGGCTACACCTTC
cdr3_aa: CASSVTPGLIYGYTF

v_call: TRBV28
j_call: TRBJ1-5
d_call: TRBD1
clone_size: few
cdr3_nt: TGTGCCAGCAGTTTGGGCCAGGGGGGCGAGGACAATCAGCCCCAGCATTTT
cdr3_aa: CASSLGQGGEDNQPQHF

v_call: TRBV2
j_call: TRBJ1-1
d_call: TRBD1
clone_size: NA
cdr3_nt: TGTGCCAGCAGTCGACAGGGCGGCCCGAACACTGAAGCTTTCTTT
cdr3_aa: CASSRQGGPNTEAFF

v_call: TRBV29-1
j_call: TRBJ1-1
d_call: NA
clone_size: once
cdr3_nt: TGCAGCGTAGCCGGGAGAGCAATTGAAGCTTTCTTT
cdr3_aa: CSVAGRAIEAFF

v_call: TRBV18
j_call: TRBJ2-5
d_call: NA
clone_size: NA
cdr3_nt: TGTGCCAGCTCACTAAGGACAGATCAGGAGACCCAGTACTTC
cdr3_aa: CASSLRTDQETQYF

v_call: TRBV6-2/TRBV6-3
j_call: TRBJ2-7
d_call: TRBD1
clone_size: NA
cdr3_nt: TGTGCCAGCAGTTCTCCGGGGACAGATTTCTACGAGCAGTACTTC
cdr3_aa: CASSSPGTDFYEQYF

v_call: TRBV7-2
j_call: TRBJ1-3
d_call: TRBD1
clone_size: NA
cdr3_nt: TGTGCCAGCAGCTTAACCCTACAGGGGAGGGGAAACACCATATATTTT
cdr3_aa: CASSLTLQGRGNTIYF

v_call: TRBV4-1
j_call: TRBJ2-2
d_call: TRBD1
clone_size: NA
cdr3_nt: TGCGCCAGCAGCCAGGGGACAGGGGGCGACACCGGGGAGCTGTTTTTT
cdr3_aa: CASSQGTGGDTGELFF

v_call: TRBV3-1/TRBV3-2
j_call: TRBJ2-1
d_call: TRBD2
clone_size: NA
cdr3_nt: TGTGCCAGCACCTCTCGAGGGGAGGCGGGGGGCATCTACAATGAGCAGTTCTTC
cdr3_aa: CASTSRGEAGGIYNEQFF

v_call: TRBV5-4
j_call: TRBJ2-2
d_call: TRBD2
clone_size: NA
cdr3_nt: TGTGCCAGCAGCTTGGGAGGGTTAGCGGGGACCGGGGAGCTGTTTTTT
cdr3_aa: CASSLGGLAGTGELFF

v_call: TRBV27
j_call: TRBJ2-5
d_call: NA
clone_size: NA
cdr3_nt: TGTGCCAGCAGTTTAACCGGGACTTGGGGGGAGACCCAGTACTTC
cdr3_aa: CASSLTGTWGETQYF

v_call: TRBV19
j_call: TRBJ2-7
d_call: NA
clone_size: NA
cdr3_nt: TGTGCCAGCAATACAGGGCCCTACTACGAGCAGTACTTC
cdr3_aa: CASNTGPYYEQYF

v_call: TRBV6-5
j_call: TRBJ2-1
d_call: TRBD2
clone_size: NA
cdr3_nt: TGTGCCAGCAGTCGGACTAGCGGGGGCCACAATGAGCAGTTCTTC
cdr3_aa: CASSRTSGGHNEQFF

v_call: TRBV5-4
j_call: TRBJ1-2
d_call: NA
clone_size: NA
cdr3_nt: TGTGCCAGCACCTTGGGGCAGGGACAAGGTGGCTACACCTTC
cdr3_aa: CASTLGQGQGGYTF

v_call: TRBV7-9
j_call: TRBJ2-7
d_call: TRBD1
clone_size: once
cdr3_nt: TGTGCCAGCAGCCCCGGACAGGGGTTCTCCTACGAGCAGTACTTC
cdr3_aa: CASSPGQGFSYEQYF

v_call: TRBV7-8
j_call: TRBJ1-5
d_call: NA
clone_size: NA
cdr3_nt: TGTGCCAGCGGGGACAACAATCAGCCCCAGCATTTT
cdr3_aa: CASGDNNQPQHF